This is a list of T cell receptor beta chains from one sample in a study of blood T cell repertoires in COVID-19. The method was immunoSEQ multiplex PCR; TCRdb's version includes in-frame clones alone and lacks a portion of them. The sample comprises some 80,000 clones, around nine tenths of which are singletons, and 4.5% to 5.5% rests with the top ten. Input material: peripheral blood. These receptors were collected from a man aged 50 to 60 with active or convalescent COVID-19. The CDR3 runs from the conserved cysteine through the conserved F or W. A D gene is named only where the DNA matches it firmly. Some rows mark clone size as missing; the rest say once, few, many or name a class of expanded clone.

v_call	j_call	d_call	clone_size	cdr3_aa	cdr3_nt
TRBV28	TRBJ1-4	TRBD1	.	CASSRPGTGNEKLFF	TGTGCCAGCAGTCGTCCCGGGACAGGGAATGAAAAACTGTTTTTT
TRBV19	TRBJ1-2	.	.	CASSSGQLPGYGYTF	TGTGCCAGTAGTAGCGGACAGCTCCCTGGGTATGGCTACACCTTC
TRBV13	TRBJ2-3	TRBD2	.	CASSLGGLAGYVDTQYF	TGTGCCAGCAGCTTAGGAGGACTAGCGGGGTATGTAGATACGCAGTATTTT
TRBV21-1	TRBJ1-2	.	.	CASTRTGLYGYTF	TGTGCCAGCACCCGGACAGGTCTCTATGGCTACACCTTC
TRBV7-9	TRBJ2-5	TRBD2	.	CASSGGRQETQYF	TGTGCCAGCAGCGGCGGGAGACAAGAGACCCAGTACTTC
TRBV11-2	TRBJ2-2	TRBD1	.	CASSTSGTGGGELFF	TGTGCCAGCAGCACCTCCGGGACAGGGGGCGGGGAGCTGTTTTTT
TRBV28	TRBJ2-2	.	.	CASSSPGAVNTGELFF	TGTGCCAGCAGTTCCCCTGGGGCGGTGAACACCGGGGAGCTGTTTTTT
TRBV6-5	TRBJ2-2	TRBD1	.	CASSYGTGVDTGELFF	TGTGCCAGCAGTTACGGGACAGGGGTGGACACCGGGGAGCTGTTTTTT
TRBV9	TRBJ2-3	.	once	CASSGSPVVTDTQYF	TGTGCCAGCAGCGGGAGCCCTGTAGTTACAGATACGCAGTATTTT
TRBV4-1	TRBJ1-5	TRBD1	.	CASSEGQGNGNQPQHF	TGCGCCAGCAGCGAAGGACAGGGGAACGGCAATCAGCCCCAGCATTTT
TRBV7-2	TRBJ2-5	.	few	CASSLAQSQTQYF	TGTGCCAGCAGCTTAGCGCAGTCCCAGACCCAGTACTTC
TRBV5-1	TRBJ2-5	TRBD1	.	CASSSGRGQEETQYF	TGCGCCAGCAGCTCGGGACGAGGACAGGAAGAGACCCAGTACTTC
TRBV6-6	TRBJ2-1	TRBD1	few	CASMSSVGQLYNEQFF	TGTGCCAGCATGAGTTCTGTGGGACAGCTATACAATGAGCAGTTCTTC
TRBV28	TRBJ1-2	TRBD1	.	CASRPGQMRGYTF	TGTGCCAGCAGGCCGGGACAGATGAGGGGCTACACCTTC
TRBV11-2	TRBJ2-4	.	once	CASSLDRLQYF	TGTGCCAGCAGCTTGGACAGACTTCAGTACTTC
TRBV19	TRBJ2-6	TRBD2	.	CASSIGGAGANVLTF	TGTGCCAGTAGTATCGGGGGGGCTGGGGCCAACGTCCTGACTTTC
TRBV6-6	TRBJ1-1	.	.	CASSSSGAGAEAFF	TGTGCCAGCAGTTCCTCAGGGGCTGGCGCTGAAGCTTTCTTT
TRBV3-1/TRBV3-2	TRBJ2-5	TRBD1	.	CASLGQDETQYF	TGTGCCAGCCTCGGACAGGATGAGACCCAGTACTTC
TRBV18	TRBJ2-3	TRBD2	.	CASSPPSTSGGDTQYF	TGTGCCAGCTCACCACCCTCGACTAGCGGGGGTGATACGCAGTATTTT
TRBV4-1	TRBJ2-5	.	.	CASSTPLPWALYQETQYF	TGCGCCAGCAGCACCCCGCTTCCTTGGGCTCTGTACCAAGAGACCCAGTACTTC
TRBV10-3	TRBJ2-5	.	few	CAISESGGQGTQYF	TGTGCCATCAGTGAGTCCGGGGGGCAAGGGACCCAGTACTTC
TRBV5-1	TRBJ1-1	TRBD1	once	CASSWEQGAGTEAFF	TGCGCCAGCAGCTGGGAACAGGGGGCAGGAACTGAAGCTTTCTTT
TRBV28	TRBJ2-3	TRBD1	.	CASSLRTGGTTDTQYF	TGTGCCAGCAGTTTAAGGACAGGGGGGACCACAGATACGCAGTATTTT
TRBV19	TRBJ2-2	.	.	CASSPEGKAAGGELFF	TGTGCCAGTAGTCCCGAGGGTAAAGCGGCTGGGGGGGAGCTGTTTTTT
TRBV6-5	TRBJ1-2	.	once	CASRSFEAGYTF	TGTGCCAGCAGATCTTTTGAGGCTGGCTACACCTTC
TRBV24-1	TRBJ1-5	TRBD1	.	CATSDKTGGRAQHF	TGTGCCACCAGTGACAAAACAGGGGGTCGGGCCCAGCATTTT
TRBV3-1/TRBV3-2	TRBJ1-4	.	.	CASSQVVVGEKLFF	TGTGCCAGCAGCCAAGTAGTCGTTGGTGAAAAACTGTTTTTT
TRBV19	TRBJ2-7	.	.	CASSDMGTLEQYF	TGTGCCAGTTCGGACATGGGGACTCTCGAGCAGTACTTC
TRBV27	TRBJ1-5	TRBD1	.	CASRPGTGTQPQHF	TGTGCCAGCAGACCCGGGACAGGGACTCAGCCCCAGCATTTT
TRBV4-3	TRBJ2-5	.	.	CASSQEEGLGETQYF	TGCGCCAGCAGCCAAGAGGAGGGGTTGGGAGAGACCCAGTACTTC
TRBV6-5	TRBJ2-2	TRBD1	.	CASSTTGGVIGELFF	TGTGCCAGCAGCACGACAGGGGGCGTAATCGGGGAGCTGTTTTTT